This is a list of T cell receptor beta chains from one sample in a study of shared clonotypes between healthy human individuals. Produced via immunoSEQ multiplex PCR; TCRdb's table is partial and in-frame only. The data hold a few hundred thousand clones, with roughly four fifths observed a single time. The sample comprised PBMCs. The receptors shown here come from a woman aged 40-49 years in good health. Some clones in this sample may be carry-over from other donors' samples. The conserved cysteine and the conserved F or W are not part of the CDR3 here. Clone size appears in some rows only: once, few, many, or a class for an expanded clone.

j_gene,v_gene,abundance,CDR3aa
TRBJ2-2,TRBV10-3,once,AISEAWGEGANTGELF
TRBJ2-7,TRBV30,.,AWSGGQGVLNEQY
TRBJ2-7,TRBV6-6,few,ASSLSTNYEQY
TRBJ2-7,TRBV5-5,.,ASSPGGKLIYEQY
TRBJ1-2,TRBV28,.,ASRLAGGGYGYT
TRBJ2-1,TRBV10-3,.,AIKQGADEQF
TRBJ1-2,TRBV5-6,many,ASSLNIGTGSGYT
TRBJ2-5,TRBV9,.,ASSVGGRAETQY
TRBJ1-1,TRBV7-9,.,ASSAGQTNTEAF
TRBJ2-5,TRBV28,.,ASSPTRPETQY
TRBJ1-2,TRBV27,once,ASSLSAGEGYT
TRBJ1-5,TRBV5-8,.,ASSLVAWARGIQPQH
TRBJ2-3,TRBV4-3,.,ASSQEGADTQY
TRBJ2-3,TRBV2,few,ASRTTDTQY
TRBJ2-7,TRBV18,.,ASSPRAGDSYEQY
TRBJ2-7,TRBV5-1,.,ASSPLDFTPYEQY
TRBJ2-7,TRBV6-1,.,ATEPGTGGYEQY
TRBJ2-7,TRBV19,.,ASSKSHEQY
TRBJ2-7,TRBV13,.,ASSGGGTDGYEQY